This entry lists 26 T cell receptor beta chains sequenced from one sample in a study of identical twins. TCRdb re-analysed the 5' RACE reads in MiXCR, keeping a single row per CDR3 protein. The repertoire has hundreds of thousands of distinct CDR3 sequences, less than 9.5% of them found once; the top ten carry 6% to 8.5%. These data were also filed under a second study, of yellow fever vaccine responses in identical twins.

The sample comprised CD8+ T cells sorted from blood. The receptors here all came from a woman younger than 30 in good health.

Here the CDR3 reads CASSLVGDHEQYF. The DNA of the CDR3 is TGTGCCAGCAGCTTGGTCGGGGACCACGAGCAGTACTTC. The chain couples TRBV5-6 to TRBJ2-7; D may match TRBD1 or TRBD2 (5 bases each). The CDR3 extends over 13 amino acids. Germline V gene data show CDR1 as SGHDT and CDR2 as YYEEEE. V was clipped by 0 bases and J by 5 bases, with 9 bases between them.

This clonotype was counted only a few times. The chain carries TRBV6-4 and TRBJ2-1; 8 positions match TRBD2. Trimming took 6 bases from V and 3 from J; bases not matched to a gene: 10. The germline CDR1 and CDR2 sequences are MRHNA and SNTAGT. The CDR3 consists of 16 residues. In DNA form, the CDR3 reads TGTGCCAGCAGCAGGACCGGGACTAGTGACTACAATGAGCAGTTCTTC. Its protein product is CASSRTGTSDYNEQFF.

This clonotype was seen at least ten times. V usage is TRBV7-9 and J usage is TRBJ2-3, with a weak D call TRBD2 (6 bases). Germline-derived CDR1 and CDR2 are SEHNR and FQNEAQ (reference sequence). Trimming took off 3 bases at V and 3 bases at J, with 16 bases between the two ends. The CDR3 is 16 residues long. CDR3 region: CASSLLGTQITDTQYF. CDR3 sequence (DNA): TGTGCCAGCAGCTTGCTCGGGACTCAAATAACAGATACGCAGTATTTT.

The table lists this clonotype with a few counts. The rearrangement joins TRBV7-2 to TRBJ1-1; D call uncertain. The germline V gene has CDR1 SGHTA and CDR2 FQGNSA. This CDR3 region has 13 residues. V was pared by 4 bases and J by 7 bases, with 13 bases between. The CDR3 spells CASSSSRAGEAFF. In nucleotides, the CDR3 is TGTGCCAGCAGCTCATCTCGGGCAGGTGAAGCTTTCTTT.

The CDR3 sequence is CASSLLAPTYEQYF. In nucleotides, the CDR3 is TGTGCCAGCAGTTTACTAGCGCCGACCTACGAGCAGTACTTC. The chain combines TRBV27 with TRBJ2-7; tentatively, D is TRBD2 (6 bases). Germline V gene sequence: CDR1 MNHEY, CDR2 SMNVEV (reference sequence). CDR3 length: 14 amino acids. V was pared by 2 bases and J by 2 bases, with 10 bases between.

This clonotype has a handful of counts. The genes are TRBV14 and TRBJ2-7; D ambiguous. Trimming took 3 bases from V and 4 from J, leaving 16 bases between them. Germline V gene sequence: CDR1 SGHDN, CDR2 FVKESK. The CDR3 totals 15 residues. The CDR3 protein is CASSQRVAQRYEQYF. In DNA, the CDR3 is TGTGCCAGCAGCCAGAGAGTCGCCCAAAGATACGAGCAGTACTTC.

The V gene is TRBV12-2, the J gene TRBJ2-1; whether TRBD1, the table's D call, matches the DNA was not checked. TRBV12-2 is flagged as a pseudogene. This CDR3 is built from 13 residues. This chain's CDR3 is CASRFRAGDEQFF. The CDR3 bases are TGTGCAAGTCGCTTTCGTGCCGGGGATGAGCAGTTCTTC.

This clonotype was observed many times. The chain couples TRBV4-1 to TRBJ1-3, with D maybe TRBD1 (5 bases). V lost 0 bases, J lost 6 bases, and 18 bases lay in between. Germline values: CDR1 MGHRA, CDR2 YSYEKL. This CDR3 spans 17 amino acids. The CDR3 reads CASSQEGDKNPQNTIYF. The CDR3 DNA reads as TGCGCCAGCAGCCAAGAGGGGGATAAAAACCCTCAAAACACCATATATTTT.

This clonotype came up many times. The chain carries TRBV24-1 and TRBJ2-3; 11 nucleotides agree with TRBD2. The germline CDR1 and CDR2 sequences are KGHDR and SFDVKD. Trimming took 4 bases from V and 2 from J; bases not matched to a gene: 7. The CDR3 extends over 17 amino acids. As DNA, the CDR3 is TGTGCCACCAGTGACGCGGGACTAGCGGAAATCACAGATACGCAGTATTTT. It specifies CATSDAGLAEITDTQYF.

The CDR3 is CASSEHRDLSSYNEQFF. In nucleotides, the CDR3 is TGTGCCAGTAGCGAACACCGTGACTTGAGCTCCTACAATGAGCAGTTCTTC. This chain joins TRBV19 and TRBJ2-1; D remains ambiguous. Trimming stripped 6 bases from V and 0 bases from J, with 18 bases between. Germline V gene data show CDR1 as LNHDA and CDR2 as SQIVND (reference sequence). This CDR3 has 17 amino acids.

The J gene is TRBJ2-7, the V gene TRBV5-1, with 9 bases lining up with TRBD2. The CDR3 has 15 residues. The germline V gene encodes CDR1 SGHRS and CDR2 YFSETQ. V was pared by 4 bases and J by 2 bases, with 7 bases of the junction left unmatched. The CDR3 coding sequence is TGCGCCAGCAGCCCCGAGCGGGGGGAGACCTACGAGCAGTACTTC. This sequence encodes CASSPERGETYEQYF.

The chain employs TRBV4-3 and TRBJ2-3; 7 positions agree with TRBD2. This CDR3 spans 17 amino acids. The V gene's germline CDR1 is LGHNA and CDR2 YSLEER. The trim removed 2 bases at V and 4 bases at J, leaving 12 bases unmatched. The CDR3, as DNA: TGCGCCAGCAGCCAAAGATTCGCGGGAGTTGGGGCAGATACGCAGTATTTT. Its protein product is CASSQRFAGVGADTQYF.

The chain links TRBV4-3 to TRBJ2-6; 9 bases line up with TRBD1. The V gene end was trimmed by 0 bases and the J gene end by 4 bases; junction bases not matched to a gene: 1. Germline loops: CDR1 LGHNA, CDR2 YSLEER. This CDR3 region has 16 residues. The CDR3 bases are TGCGCCAGCAGCCAAGAGGGACAGGGCGGGGCCAACGTCCTGACTTTC. Its translation is CASSQEGQGGANVLTF.

This clonotype was seen only a few times. This chain joins TRBV5-1 and TRBJ2-3, with D possibly matching TRBD1 (6 bases). The CDR3 extends over 17 amino acids. V lost 2 bases and J lost 6, with 22 bases in between. Germline CDR1 reads SGHRS; CDR2 reads YFSETQ. CDR3 DNA: TGCGCCAGCAGCTTCCACCCTGACAGGTACTCAGAGGATACGCAGTATTTT. This sequence encodes CASSFHPDRYSEDTQYF.

CDR3 residues: CASSQDQSSSYEQYF. The CDR3 bases are TGCGCCAGCAGCCAAGATCAATCCAGCTCCTACGAGCAGTACTTC. The chain carries TRBV4-3 and TRBJ2-7; D gene unclear. Germline CDR1 reads LGHNA; CDR2 reads YSLEER. The CDR3 sequence is 15 residues long. The ends were cut back, 0 bases at V and 0 bases at J, with 9 bases in the middle.

The rearrangement links TRBV19 to TRBJ2-1; 10 nucleotides align to TRBD2. V trimming: 6 bases; J trimming: 3 bases; junction bases outside the gene matches: 5. Germline loops: CDR1 LNHDA, CDR2 SQIVND (reference sequence). The CDR3 loop spans 15 amino acids. The DNA of the CDR3 is TGTGCCAGTAGCTTACTAGCGGGACACTACAATGAGCAGTTCTTC. Translating gives CASSLLAGHYNEQFF.

The table lists this clonotype with a few counts. The J gene is TRBJ2-7, the V gene TRBV30; TRBD1 matches 8 bases. The CDR3 extends over 12 amino acids. Germline values: CDR1 GTSNPN, CDR2 SVGIG (reference sequence). V shed 2 bases, J shed 4 bases, and the junction held 1 base outside the gene matches. CDR3 residues: CAWSWDRYEQYF. As DNA, the CDR3 is TGTGCCTGGAGTTGGGACAGGTACGAGCAGTACTTC.

This clonotype was seen many times. The chain is built from TRBV3-1 and TRBJ2-1, with TRBD2 matching over 9 bases. Germline V CDR1 and CDR2: LGHDT, YNNKEL (reference sequence). The CDR3 length is 19 residues. Losses at the gene ends were 2 bases for V and 0 bases for J; bases not matched to a gene: 11. The CDR3 region has the DNA TGTGCCAGCAGCCAACAGGCTAGCGGGGAACAACCCTCCTACAATGAGCAGTTCTTC. Translated: CASSQQASGEQPSYNEQFF.

This clonotype was counted a few times. This rearrangement joins TRBV7-9 to TRBJ2-7; perhaps TRBD1 as D (6 bases). The CDR3 is made up of 13 amino acids. Germline lookup yields CDR1 SEHNR and CDR2 FQNEAQ (reference sequence). V was shortened by 5 bases and J by 5 bases, with 13 bases between the two germline ends. CDR3 region: CASSPTGNHEQYF. The CDR3 bases are TGTGCCAGCAGCCCAACAGGGAACCACGAGCAGTACTTC.

This clonotype was seen more than once but under ten times. This chain connects TRBV4-3 to TRBJ2-6; unclear D gene. V gave up 3 bases and J gave up 0 bases, with 9 bases separating them. The V gene's germline CDR1 is LGHNA and CDR2 YSLEER. This CDR3 has 16 amino acids. The CDR3 is CASSHTAASGANVLTF. The CDR3 DNA follows: TGCGCCAGCAGCCACACCGCAGCCTCTGGGGCCAACGTCCTGACTTTC.

The genes are TRBV3-1 and TRBJ1-1, with a tentative D call TRBD1 (6 bases). The CDR3 consists of 18 residues. V lost 1 base and J lost 2, with 20 bases in between. Germline lookup yields CDR1 LGHDT and CDR2 YNNKEL (reference sequence). CDR3 sequence (DNA): TGTGCCAGCAGCCAAGTTGCAGGGGCCCTAGAGGTTAACACTGAAGCTTTCTTT. As protein: CASSQVAGALEVNTEAFF.

This clonotype was seen repeatedly, ten times or more. The CDR3 region is CSARDRSGGQETQYF. CDR3 bases: TGCAGTGCTAGAGATCGTAGCGGGGGCCAAGAGACCCAGTACTTC. V is TRBV20-1 and J is TRBJ2-5, with TRBD2 matching over 9 bases. This CDR3 comprises 15 residues. V lost 0 bases to trimming and J lost 1 base; unmatched junction nucleotides: 3. The germline V gene encodes CDR1 DFQATT and CDR2 SNEGSKA (reference sequence).

The chain couples TRBV6-2 or TRBV6-3 to TRBJ2-3; TRBD2 agrees at 7 bases. The junction had 17 bases not matched to a gene; V was cut back by 11 bases and J by 0 bases. Looked up from germline, CDR1 is MNHEY and CDR2 is SVGEGT. The CDR3 loop spans 17 amino acids. The CDR3 protein is CASGGGPAGPSTDTQYF. As DNA, the CDR3 is TGTGCCTCAGGAGGAGGCCCAGCGGGGCCTAGCACAGATACGCAGTATTTT.

This clonotype appeared many times. The rearrangement joins TRBV6-2 or TRBV6-3 to TRBJ2-7; D not certain. V shed 5 bases and J shed 3 bases, with 8 bases lying between them. The CDR3 loop spans 12 amino acids. CDR1 and CDR2 from the germline V gene are MNHEY and SVGEGT. CDR3 protein: CASSHAVYEQYF. CDR3 nucleotides: TGTGCCAGCAGTCACGCGGTCTACGAGCAGTACTTC.

This chain links TRBV10-3 with TRBJ2-7, with D maybe TRBD1 (6 bases). The CDR3 spans 15 residues. Trimming shortened V by 5 bases and J by 3 bases, and 17 bases separated the two germline ends. CDR1 is ENHRY and CDR2 is SYGVKD in the germline V gene. The CDR3 here is CAISSTLDSYYEQYF. CDR3 nucleotides: TGTGCCATCAGTTCGACCTTGGACAGTTACTACGAGCAGTACTTC.

At least ten counts were recorded for this clonotype. This CDR3 is CASSLVQEYEQYF. The DNA of the CDR3 is TGTGCCAGCAGCTTGGTCCAGGAGTACGAGCAGTACTTC. The chain carries TRBV5-6 and TRBJ2-7; D ambiguous. Trimming took 0 bases from V and 4 from J, leaving 8 bases between them. This CDR3 has 13 amino acids. Germline V gives CDR1 SGHDT, CDR2 YYEEEE.